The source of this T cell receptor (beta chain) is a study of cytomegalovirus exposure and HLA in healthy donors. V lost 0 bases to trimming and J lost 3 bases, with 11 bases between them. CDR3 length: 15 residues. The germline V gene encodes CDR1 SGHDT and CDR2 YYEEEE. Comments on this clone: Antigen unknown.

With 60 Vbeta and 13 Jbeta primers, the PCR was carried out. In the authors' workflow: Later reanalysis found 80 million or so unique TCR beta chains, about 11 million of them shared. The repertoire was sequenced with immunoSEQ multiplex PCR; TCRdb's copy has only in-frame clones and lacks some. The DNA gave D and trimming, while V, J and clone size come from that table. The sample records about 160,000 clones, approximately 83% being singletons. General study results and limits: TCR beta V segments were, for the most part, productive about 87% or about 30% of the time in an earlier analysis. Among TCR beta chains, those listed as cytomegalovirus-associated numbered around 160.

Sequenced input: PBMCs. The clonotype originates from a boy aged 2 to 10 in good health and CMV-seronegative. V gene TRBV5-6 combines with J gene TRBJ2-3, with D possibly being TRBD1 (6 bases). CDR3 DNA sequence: TGTGCCAGCAGCTTGGGACAGGAGGCAACAGATACGCAGTATTTT. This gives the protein CASSLGQEATDTQYF.